This T cell receptor (beta chain) was found in a study of blood T cell repertoires in COVID-19. Study details: Sites across the United States, Italy and Spain contributed samples from acute and convalescent COVID-19. PBMCs, B-cell-depleted T cells, or T cells were the source of the cDNA or gDNA that made up the material.

The CDR3 contains 16 residues. The V end lost 7 bases, the J end lost 8 bases, and 26 bases lay between the germline ends. Germline V gene lookup returns CDR1 SEHNR and CDR2 FQNEAQ (reference sequence). Original methodology: The authors estimated nucleated cell counts from reference gene primer amplification. This table comes from immunoSEQ multiplex PCR, and its TCRdb copy is limited to in-frame clones, with some not included. Clone size and the V and J calls come from that table; the DNA yielded D and trimming. The table lists around 86,000 clones, around 90% of them singletons. The sequence was collected from a woman of 80 years or more with acute or convalescent COVID-19. Sequencing was done on a sample of peripheral blood. V usage is TRBV7-9 and J usage is TRBJ1-2; TRBD1 is a possible D gene (6 bases). The CDR3 region has the DNA TGTGCCAGCACTCCTGCAGGGACACCATACAGTGGGGGCTACACCTTC. Translating gives CASTPAGTPYSGGYTF.